The 30 T cell receptor beta chains presented below share a single source sample, sequenced in a study of immune evolution from preneoplasia to lung adenocarcinoma. Data came from immunoSEQ multiplex PCR; TCRdb stores just in-frame clones and leaves some out. The table shows 8,000 to 10,000 clones, with roughly three quarters occurring only once. Sample: FFPE lung adenocarcinoma in situ tissue. The receptors were sampled from an older person with lung adenocarcinoma.

The chain couples TRBV12-5 to TRBJ2-7; possibly TRBD2 for D (5 bases). Germline values: CDR1 LGHNT, CDR2 FRNRAP. This CDR3 has 16 amino acids. V was clipped by 2 bases and J by 0 bases, with 14 bases between them. The CDR3 DNA reads as TGTGCTAGTGGTTTGCCCCGAGGTCGGGACTCCTACGAGCAGTACTTC. It is translated as CASGLPRGRDSYEQYF.

The chain combines TRBV4-1 with TRBJ2-1; the match to TRBD1 covers 9 bases. The CDR3 sequence is 15 residues long. V lost 4 bases, J lost 8 bases, and 9 bases stayed unmatched. Germline assignment: CDR1 MGHRA and CDR2 YSYEKL. CDR3 coding DNA: TGCGCCAGCAGCCGTTCAGGACAGGGGACTGATGAGCAGTTCTTC. Amino acids: CASSRSGQGTDEQFF.

Notes on this clone: At one end the junction does not follow the germline gene, possibly because of a read error. V gene TRBV11-3 combines with J gene TRBJ1-2, with D possibly TRBD1 on 6 matching bases. Germline V gives CDR1 SGHNT, CDR2 YENEEA. The CDR3 is 11 amino acids. The CDR3 DNA is TGTGCCAGCAGCTTAGAGGGGACACAGGCCTTC. Its protein is CASSLEGTQAF.

This sequence joins TRBV14 and TRBJ2-1; 7 bases fit TRBD2. The CDR3 totals 13 residues. V gave up 4 bases and J gave up 7 bases; unmatched junction bases: 4. Germline V gene lookup returns CDR1 SGHDN and CDR2 FVKESK. The CDR3 spells CASSRGLGNEQFF. The CDR3 DNA reads TGTGCCAGCAGCCGCGGACTAGGAAATGAGCAGTTCTTC.

CDR3 protein: CASSLVSGRASGEQYF. CDR3 coding DNA: TGTGCCAGCAGCTTAGTTAGTGGCAGGGCAAGTGGCGAGCAGTACTTC. The chain uses TRBV13 and TRBJ2-7; D is possibly TRBD1 (5 bases). The CDR3 has 16 amino acids. Germline V gene lookup returns CDR1 PRHDT and CDR2 FYEKMQ (reference sequence). Trimming removed 1 base from V and 6 bases from J, with 19 bases in between.

CDR3 sequence reads: CSATGQGGNEQFF. The CDR3 nucleotides read TGCAGCGCCACGGGACAGGGCGGCAATGAGCAGTTCTTC. This chain links TRBV29-1 with TRBJ2-1, with TRBD1 matching over 9 bases. With 7 bases clipped from V and 6 bases from J, the junction kept 7 bases outside the gene matches. The CDR3 sequence is 13 residues long. Germline V gene sequence: CDR1 SQVTM, CDR2 ANQGSEA.

The chain employs TRBV6-4 and TRBJ2-3; D uncertain. CDR1 and CDR2 (germline): MRHNA, SNTAGT. This CDR3 comprises 14 residues. The V end lost 7 bases, the J end lost 0 bases, and 11 bases lay between the germline ends. The CDR3 here is CASILWVSTDTQYF. The CDR3 DNA follows: TGTGCCAGCATCCTTTGGGTTAGCACAGATACGCAGTATTTT.

This clone appeared once. The chain carries TRBV6-5 and TRBJ1-4; unclear D gene. Trimming took off 6 bases at V and 5 bases at J, with 13 bases between the two ends. The CDR3 spans 14 residues. Per germline, CDR1 MNHEY and CDR2 SVGAGI. The CDR3 region has the DNA TGTGCCAGCAGAACGGGGAACCGAAATGAAAAACTGTTTTTT. Protein sequence: CASRTGNRNEKLFF.

This chain connects TRBV28 to TRBJ2-2, with 9 bases matching TRBD1. Germline CDR1 and CDR2: MDHEN and SYDVKM. The CDR3 contains 17 residues. With 6 bases clipped from V and 1 base from J, the junction kept 9 bases outside the gene matches. CDR3 in DNA: TGTGCCAGCAGCCTAACCCCGGGACAGGGGAACACCGGGGAGCTGTTTTTT. Translating gives CASSLTPGQGNTGELFF.

The table lists this clone with a few counts. The chain couples TRBV7-8 to TRBJ1-1; 7 bases fit TRBD1. V trimming: 8 bases; J trimming: 0 bases; junction bases outside the gene matches: 3. Germline assignment: CDR1 SGHVS and CDR2 FQNEAQ. The CDR3 extends over 13 amino acids. The CDR3 here is CASGGQLNTEAFF. The CDR3 DNA reads TGTGCCAGCGGGGGACAGTTGAACACTGAAGCTTTCTTT. Complete variable domain (other parts from reference TRBV7-8 and TRBJ1-1): GAGVSQSPRYKVAKRGQDVALRCDPISGHVSLFWYQQALGQGPEFLTYFQNEAQLDKSGLPSDRFFAERPEGSVSTLKIQRTQQEDSAVYLCASGGQLNTEAFFGQGTRLTVV.

V is TRBV15 and J is TRBJ1-3; D ambiguous. V was trimmed by 0 bases and J by 0 bases, leaving 12 bases between them. Germline CDR1 reads LNHNV; CDR2 reads YYDKDF (reference sequence). CDR3 size: 17 residues. Written as DNA, the CDR3 is TGTGCCACCAGCAGAGATCTACCCCAAGCCTCTGGAAACACCATATATTTT. This gives the protein CATSRDLPQASGNTIYF.

The chain joins TRBV11-3 to TRBJ1-3, with 7 bases aligning to TRBD1. CDR1 and CDR2 (germline): SGHNT, YENEEA. The CDR3 length is 15 residues. Trimming took 4 bases from V and 3 from J; bases not matched to a gene: 6. In DNA, the CDR3 is TGTGCCAGCAGCTCTCGACAGGGAGGTGGAAACACCATATATTTT. This encodes CASSSRQGGGNTIYF.

This clone appeared once. The V call is TRBV19, the J call TRBJ2-5; possibly TRBD2 for D (6 bases). The CDR3 has 13 residues. Trimming took 3 bases from V and 2 from J, leaving 7 bases between them. Germline V gene sequence: CDR1 LNHDA, CDR2 SQIVND (reference sequence). The CDR3 loop is CASSMGLQETQYF. The CDR3 nucleotides are TGTGCCAGTAGTATGGGACTTCAAGAGACCCAGTACTTC. Combining the CDR3 with reference TRBV19 and TRBJ2-5 gives the whole variable domain DGGITQSPKYLFRKEGQNVTLSCEQNLNHDAMYWYRQDPGQGLRLIYYSQIVNDFQKGDIAEGYSVSREKKESFPLTVTSAQKNPTAFYLCASSMGLQETQYFGPGTRLLVL.

The chain joins TRBV4-3 to TRBJ1-2; D unclear. The germline V and J ends were trimmed by 1 base and 3 bases, with 12 bases remaining between them. CDR3 length equals 15 residues. Germline loops: CDR1 LGHNA, CDR2 YSLEER. This CDR3 is CASSQGLQGDYGYTF. Written as DNA, the CDR3 is TGCGCCAGCAGCCAAGGTCTCCAAGGAGACTATGGCTACACCTTC.

The V and J genes are TRBV7-2 and TRBJ1-3; D might be TRBD1 (5 bases). CDR1 and CDR2 from the germline V gene are SGHTA and FQGNSA. The CDR3 sequence is 16 residues long. V dropped 5 bases and J dropped 2 bases, with 16 bases sitting between them. The CDR3 nucleotides are TGTGCCAGCAGCCAAACCGGGACGCAAGCTGGAAACACCATATATTTT. Amino acids: CASSQTGTQAGNTIYF.

The chain recombines TRBV5-4 with TRBJ1-1; D call uncertain. V was shortened by 3 bases and J by 4 bases, with 7 bases between the two germline ends. The CDR3 runs to 12 residues. Germline CDR1 SGHNT, CDR2 YYREEE (reference sequence). The DNA for the CDR3 is TGTGCCAGCAGCTCCCGGGCCACTGAAGCTTTCTTT. Encoded protein: CASSSRATEAFF. The full variable domain, its missing parts supplied by reference TRBV5-4 and TRBJ1-1, is ETGVTQSPTHLIKTRGQQVTLRCSSQSGHNTVSWYQQALGQGPQFIFQYYREEENGRGNFPPRFSGLQFPNYSSELNVNALELDDSALYLCASSSRATEAFFGQGTRLTVV.

The chain employs TRBV7-8 and TRBJ1-4, with D unclear. CDR3 length: 14 amino acids. CDR1 and CDR2 (germline): SGHVS, FQNEAQ. V shed 5 bases and J shed 7 bases, with 14 bases lying between them. The CDR3 loop reads CASSPHSSGEKLFF. CDR3 sequence (DNA): TGTGCCAGCAGCCCGCACAGCAGCGGTGAAAAACTGTTTTTT.

The chain couples TRBV29-1 to TRBJ1-1; D unresolved. With 5 bases removed from V and 2 bases from J, the gap between germline ends came to 12 bases. Germline V gene data show CDR1 as SQVTM and CDR2 as ANQGSEA. The CDR3 has 13 residues. Here the CDR3 DNA reads TGCAGCGTTTTCCACAGCACCAACACTGAAGCTTTCTTT. Its translation: CSVFHSTNTEAFF.

The chain joins TRBV12-2 to TRBJ2-1; TRBD1 is the table's D call and was not checked against the DNA. TRBV12-2 is tagged as a pseudogene. This CDR3 contains 14 residues. CDR3: CASRLAQGLNEQFF. The CDR3 coding sequence is TGTGCAAGTCGCTTAGCCCAGGGGCTCAATGAGCAGTTCTTC.

J is TRBJ2-1 and V is TRBV9; D remains unclear. The CDR3 length is 13 residues. Germline V lookup: CDR1 SGDLS, CDR2 YYNGEE. V lost 1 base, J lost 8 bases, and 10 bases lay in between. The CDR3, as DNA: TGTGCCAGCAGCGTATCGTCTCTCGATGAGCAGTTCTTC. This encodes CASSVSSLDEQFF. Looking up the rest from reference TRBV9 and TRBJ2-1 gives the full variable domain: DSGVTQTPKHLITATGQRVTLRCSPRSGDLSVYWYQQSLDQGLQFLIQYYNGEERAKGNILERFSAQQFPDLHSELNLSSLELGDSALYFCASSVSSLDEQFFGPGTRLTVL.

V gene TRBV30 combines with J gene TRBJ2-3; D unclear. V shed 4 bases and J shed 2 bases, with 4 bases lying between them. The CDR3 totals 11 residues. The germline gives CDR1 GTSNPN, CDR2 SVGIG (reference sequence). DNA of the CDR3: TGTGCCTGGACTCTCACAGATACGCAGTATTTT. This sequence encodes CAWTLTDTQYF.

The rearrangement joins TRBV13 to TRBJ2-1; 7 nucleotides match TRBD1. Germline CDR1 reads PRHDT; CDR2 reads FYEKMQ (reference sequence). The CDR3 loop spans 13 amino acids. Trimming took 6 bases from V and 8 from J; bases not matched to a gene: 7. CDR3 amino acids: CASSSTGFDEQFF. As DNA, the CDR3 is TGTGCCAGCAGTTCGACAGGGTTCGATGAGCAGTTCTTC.

V is TRBV7-2 and J is TRBJ2-3, with TRBD2 matching over 13 bases. The CDR3 has 17 amino acids. Germline CDR1 SGHTA, CDR2 FQGNSA. V lost 5 bases to trimming and J lost 1 base; unmatched junction nucleotides: 6. The CDR3 loop is CASSQTSGGWGTDTQYF. In nucleotides, the CDR3 is TGTGCCAGCAGCCAGACTAGCGGGGGGTGGGGCACAGATACGCAGTATTTT. Drawing the rest from reference TRBV7-2 and TRBJ2-3, the complete variable domain is GAGVSQSPSNKVTEKGKDVELRCDPISGHTALYWYRQSLGQGLEFLIYFQGNSAPDKSGLPSDRFSAERTGGSVSTLTIQRTQQEDSAVYLCASSQTSGGWGTDTQYFGPGTRLTVL.

The V call is TRBV18, the J call TRBJ2-2; the match to TRBD1 covers 9 bases. CDR3 length equals 16 residues. Unmatched junction bases numbered 6, after V lost 3 bases and J lost 4 bases. Germline CDR1 KGHSH, CDR2 LQKENI. CDR3: CASSPPGQGFTGELFF. The DNA for the CDR3 is TGTGCCAGCTCACCGCCGGGACAGGGATTCACCGGGGAGCTGTTTTTT.

J is TRBJ1-2 and V is TRBV4-2; D unresolved. CDR1 and CDR2 (germline): LGHNA, YNFKEQ. The CDR3 loop spans 15 amino acids. Trimming shortened V by 4 bases and J by 5 bases, and 17 bases separated the two germline ends. CDR3 bases: TGTGCCAGCAGCCCGGAAGAGACGGCAGCTTATGGCTACACCTTC. Protein product: CASSPEETAAYGYTF.

V and J are TRBV14 and TRBJ1-4, with D unclear. This CDR3 has 18 residues. Germline V gene lookup returns CDR1 SGHDN and CDR2 FVKESK. V lost 2 bases to trimming and J lost 3 bases, with 19 bases between them. CDR3 nucleotide sequence: TGTGCCAGCAGCCAACCAATGGTCCAGCCGGTCTCTAATGAAAAACTGTTTTTT. This gives the protein CASSQPMVQPVSNEKLFF.

The chain is built from TRBV10-1 and TRBJ1-1; D call uncertain. Germline V gene data show CDR1 as WNHNN and CDR2 as SYGVQD (reference sequence). Trimming cost V 0 bases and J 1 base, with 3 bases left between them. The CDR3 is 13 amino acids. For the CDR3, the DNA is TGCGCCAGCAGTGAGTCGACGAACACTGAAGCTTTCTTT. It encodes CASSESTNTEAFF.

This clone has only one observation. The chain recombines TRBV4-2 with TRBJ2-2; D possibly corresponds to TRBD2 (7 bases). Germline V gene sequence: CDR1 LGHNA, CDR2 YNFKEQ. V was shortened by 1 base and J by 7 bases, with 13 bases between the two germline ends. The CDR3 contains 15 residues. CDR3 in amino acids: CASSQVGGGLGELFF. The CDR3 region has the DNA TGTGCCAGCAGCCAAGTAGGGGGGGGCCTCGGGGAGCTGTTTTTT.

V is TRBV28 and J is TRBJ1-2; the match to TRBD1 covers 9 bases. Germline loops: CDR1 MDHEN, CDR2 SYDVKM. This CDR3 is 14 amino acids long. With 7 bases clipped from V and 2 bases from J, the junction kept 5 bases outside the gene matches. The chain's CDR3 is CASTGQGRNYGYTF. The CDR3 bases are TGTGCCAGCACAGGACAGGGGCGGAACTATGGCTACACCTTC.

V and J are TRBV28 and TRBJ1-2; unclear D gene. V lost 8 bases to trimming and J lost 6 bases, with 16 bases between them. The germline V gene has CDR1 MDHEN and CDR2 SYDVKM. This CDR3 has 13 residues. The CDR3 DNA reads TGTGCCAGCCGGTCGGGAGGGCCGCATGGCTACACCTTC. Its protein product is CASRSGGPHGYTF.